These T cell receptor beta chains were read from a single sample in a study of PD-1 blockade in classical Hodgkin lymphoma. Generated by immunoSEQ multiplex PCR, the TCRdb table keeps only in-frame clones and is missing some. This table has around 44,000 clones, around 83% appearing once. The sample here was peripheral blood mononuclear cells (PBMCs), taken before the second cycle of nivolumab. These receptors all come from a human donor with classical Hodgkin lymphoma. The CDR3 runs from the conserved cysteine through the conserved F or W. The D gene is left open where the match is weak. Some rows have no size entry. The others give once, few or many, or a class for an expanded clone.

clone_size | j_call | v_call | d_call | cdr3_aa | cdr3_nt
once | TRBJ2-7 | TRBV6-1 | - | CASSSWDSYEQYF | TGTGCCAGCAGCAGCTGGGACTCCTACGAGCAGTACTTC
few | TRBJ2-3 | TRBV5-6 | - | CASSLAQLRGSTDTQYF | TGTGCCAGCAGCTTGGCCCAGCTAAGGGGTAGCACAGATACGCAGTATTTT
- | TRBJ1-3 | TRBV10-3 | - | CAISTSEILSGNTIYF | TGTGCCATCAGCACCTCCGAGATACTTTCTGGAAACACCATATATTTT
once | TRBJ1-3 | TRBV15 | - | CATSSAGVSGNTIYF | TGTGCCACCAGCAGCGCAGGGGTCTCTGGAAACACCATATATTTT
- | TRBJ2-2 | TRBV6-5 | - | CASSSGALHTGELFF | TGTGCCAGCAGTTCAGGTGCCCTGCACACCGGGGAGCTGTTTTTT
- | TRBJ2-7 | TRBV5-3 | - | CARSLGSSYEQYF | TGTGCCAGAAGCTTGGGCAGCTCCTACGAGCAGTACTTC
- | TRBJ2-1 | TRBV25-1 | TRBD2 | CASSESSGGFYNEQFF | TGTGCCAGCAGTGAATCCAGCGGGGGGTTCTACAATGAGCAGTTCTTC
- | TRBJ2-5 | TRBV5-4 | TRBD2 | CASSSYSGTSGSRETQYF | TGTGCCAGCAGCTCATACTCCGGGACTAGCGGGAGTCGGGAGACCCAGTACTTC
once | TRBJ2-3 | TRBV11-3 | TRBD1 | CASSPGQGASTDTQYF | TGTGCCAGCAGCCCCGGACAGGGGGCGAGTACAGATACGCAGTATTTT
- | TRBJ2-1 | TRBV18 | TRBD1 | CASSLRGPGQGNNEQFF | TGTGCCAGCTCCCTACGGGGTCCGGGACAGGGCAACAATGAGCAGTTCTTC
- | TRBJ2-3 | TRBV6-5 | - | CAASPGETQYF | TGTGCCGCCTCCCCGGGGGAAACGCAGTATTTT
- | TRBJ1-5 | TRBV27 | - | CASSHRDSNQPQHF | TGTGCCAGCAGTCACCGGGACAGCAATCAGCCCCAGCATTTT
- | TRBJ2-3 | TRBV4-1 | - | CASSQALVTDTQYF | TGCGCCAGCAGCCAAGCGCTAGTTACAGATACGCAGTATTTT
- | TRBJ2-1 | TRBV5-1 | - | CASSLDRAGNEQFF | TGCGCCAGCAGCTTGGACCGGGCCGGGAATGAGCAGTTCTTC
once | TRBJ1-2 | TRBV4-2 | TRBD1 | CASSQDGTGSDTF | TGTGCCAGCAGCCAAGACGGGACAGGGAGCGACACCTTC
- | TRBJ2-7 | TRBV5-1 | TRBD2 | CASSWGLAGGPTYEQYF | TGCGCCAGCAGCTGGGGACTAGCGGGAGGACCGACCTACGAGCAGTACTTC
- | TRBJ2-1 | TRBV9 | TRBD1 | CASSVPRDRVDNEQFF | TGTGCCAGCAGCGTACCCCGGGACAGGGTCGACAATGAGCAGTTCTTC
- | TRBJ2-5 | TRBV29-1 | - | CSVDRPETQYF | TGCAGCGTTGATCGGCCAGAGACCCAGTACTTC
- | TRBJ2-2 | TRBV7-6 | - | CASSSRGLGGELFF | TGTGCCAGCAGCTCACGTGGGTTAGGCGGGGAGCTGTTTTTT
- | TRBJ2-7 | TRBV6-5 | - | CASRGTDTYEQYF | TGTGCCAGCAGAGGGACGGATACCTACGAGCAGTACTTC
- | TRBJ1-5 | TRBV27 | - | CASSLRGRDQPQHF | TGTGCCAGCAGTTTAAGGGGCCGCGATCAGCCCCAGCATTTT
- | TRBJ2-1 | TRBV7-9 | TRBD2 | CASSSRGGAPYNEQFF | TGTGCCAGCAGTTCCCGCGGGGGGGCTCCCTACAATGAGCAGTTCTTC
- | TRBJ2-1 | TRBV2 | - | CASSRETGYNEQFF | TGTGCCAGCAGTCGGGAGACTGGGTACAATGAGCAGTTCTTC
- | TRBJ2-5 | TRBV11-1 | - | CASSLQDFAYQETQYF | TGTGCCAGCAGCCTACAGGATTTCGCGTACCAAGAGACCCAGTACTTC
- | TRBJ1-3 | TRBV5-1 | TRBD1 | CASSLVQGARGNTIYF | TGCGCCAGCAGCTTGGTTCAGGGGGCGAGAGGAAACACCATATATTTT
- | TRBJ1-2 | TRBV19 | TRBD1 | CASSPTGGTYGYTF | TGTGCCAGTAGTCCGACAGGGGGAACTTATGGCTACACCTTC
once | TRBJ2-4 | TRBV7-2 | - | CASSPSSRANGKNIQYF | TGTGCCAGCAGCCCCTCCAGCAGGGCAAATGGCAAAAACATTCAGTACTTC
- | TRBJ2-6 | TRBV2 | - | CASTQSSGANVLTF | TGTGCCAGCACCCAGAGCTCTGGGGCCAACGTCCTGACTTTC
few | TRBJ1-1 | TRBV6-5 | - | CASSEGGLRTEAFF | TGTGCCAGCAGTGAGGGGGGCTTAAGGACTGAAGCTTTCTTT
- | TRBJ1-3 | TRBV5-6 | - | CASSSGTLSGNTIYF | TGTGCCAGCAGCTCGGGGACACTCTCTGGAAACACCATATATTTT
- | TRBJ2-3 | TRBV6-5 | - | CASSRPGGSARYF | TGTGCCAGCAGTAGACCCGGGGGAAGTGCACGGTATTTT
- | TRBJ1-2 | TRBV6-5 | - | CASSVDKDHYGYTF | TGTGCCAGCAGTGTCGACAAGGACCACTATGGCTACACCTTC
- | TRBJ1-4 | TRBV4-2 | - | CASSPSPQKLFF | TGTGCCAGCAGCCCGTCCCCGCAAAAACTGTTTTTT
- | TRBJ2-2 | TRBV5-1 | TRBD1 | CASSLGGQRAVQGELFF | TGCGCCAGCAGCTTGGGGGGACAGAGAGCAGTTCAGGGGGAGCTGTTTTTT
once | TRBJ1-1 | TRBV27 | - | CASSVGGRTEAFF | TGTGCCAGCAGTGTGGGGGGCCGGACTGAAGCTTTCTTT
- | TRBJ2-5 | TRBV6-6 | - | CASRYRERETQYF | TGTGCCAGCCGATACAGGGAGCGGGAGACCCAGTACTTC
medium-sized | TRBJ1-5 | TRBV7-6 | - | CASSAAGGNQPQHF | TGTGCCAGCAGCGCCGCAGGGGGCAATCAGCCCCAGCATTTT
- | TRBJ1-2 | TRBV4-3 | - | CASSQGRVGGYGYTF | TGCGCCAGCAGCCAGGGCAGGGTGGGTGGCTATGGCTACACCTTC
- | TRBJ2-1 | TRBV28 | TRBD1 | CASSLWGTENNEQFF | TGTGCCAGCAGTTTATGGGGGACAGAAAACAATGAGCAGTTCTTC
- | TRBJ2-3 | TRBV27 | TRBD1 | CASCPGTGCTDTQYF | TGTGCCAGTTGCCCCGGGACAGGATGCACAGATACGCAGTATTTT
- | TRBJ2-1 | TRBV5-1 | - | CASSHTQGRVYNEQFF | TGCGCCAGCAGCCATACCCAGGGCAGGGTCTACAATGAGCAGTTCTTC
- | TRBJ2-7 | TRBV5-1 | TRBD1 | CASSPFPDRGSSYEQYF | TGCGCCAGCAGCCCATTCCCTGACAGGGGGAGCAGCTACGAGCAGTACTTC
- | TRBJ2-2 | TRBV21-1 | - | CASSAAGQGNTGELFF | TGTGCCAGCAGCGCAGCGGGACAGGGGAACACCGGGGAGCTGTTTTTT
- | TRBJ2-5 | TRBV6-1 | TRBD1 | CASSEAWTGGRGTQYF | TGTGCCAGCAGTGAAGCTTGGACAGGGGGAAGGGGGACCCAGTACTTC
- | TRBJ1-2 | TRBV11-2 | - | CASSLGAGTYGYTF | TGTGCCAGCAGCTTAGGTGCGGGTACCTATGGCTACACCTTC
- | TRBJ2-7 | TRBV6-5 | TRBD2 | CASSRPGLGRDEQYF | TGTGCCAGCAGTCGCCCGGGACTAGGTCGGGATGAGCAGTACTTC
- | TRBJ1-1 | TRBV5-6 | - | CATERLDSEPNTEAFF | TGTGCCACCGAGAGATTGGACAGTGAGCCGAACACTGAAGCTTTCTTT
- | TRBJ1-4 | TRBV5-1 | TRBD1 | CASSDNLAGGSGKLFF | TGCGCCAGCAGCGACAACTTAGCAGGGGGAAGTGGAAAACTGTTTTTT
- | TRBJ1-1 | TRBV29-1 | - | CSVEVIRGSTEAFF | TGCAGCGTTGAAGTTATCAGGGGATCCACTGAAGCTTTCTTT
- | TRBJ1-6 | TRBV5-6 | - | CASSLGQNYNSPLHF | TGTGCCAGCAGCTTGGGACAGAACTATAATTCACCCCTCCACTTT
- | TRBJ2-7 | TRBV27 | TRBD2 | CASSSIAGGDEQYF | TGTGCCAGCAGTTCTATAGCGGGAGGCGACGAGCAGTACTTC
- | TRBJ2-7 | TRBV6-4 | TRBD2 | CASSEREGPYEQYF | TGTGCCAGCAGTGAGCGGGAGGGCCCCTACGAGCAGTACTTC